A selection of T cell receptor beta chains follows, all from one sample in a study of T cell responses to AZD1222 COVID-19 vaccine. Generated by immunoSEQ multiplex PCR, the TCRdb table keeps only in-frame clones and is missing some. This sample has 150,000 to 200,000 clones, with roughly 92% found just once. Sequenced material: peripheral blood, taken 28 days after the second AZD1222 dose. The receptor source for this set is an adult who received the AZD1222 COVID-19 vaccine. CDR3s include the opening cysteine and the closing phenylalanine or tryptophan. D genes are given only for firm matches. Clone size is not always given. Where it is, it says once, few, many or a class for expanded clones.

cdr3_nt: TGTGCCATCAGACCCCCATGGGGGCAGGACACTGAAGCTTTCTTT
cdr3_aa: CAIRPPWGQDTEAFF
cdr3_length: 15
d_call: .
v_call: TRBV10-3
j_call: TRBJ1-1
clone_size: .

cdr3_nt: TGTGCCAGCAGTTACTCGGGACGACAGCCACAAGAGACCCAGTACTTC
cdr3_aa: CASSYSGRQPQETQYF
cdr3_length: 16
d_call: .
v_call: TRBV6-5
j_call: TRBJ2-5
clone_size: .

cdr3_nt: TGCGCCAGCAGCTTGGAAGCGGACAGGGGACACGAGCAGTACTTC
cdr3_aa: CASSLEADRGHEQYF
cdr3_length: 15
d_call: TRBD1
v_call: TRBV5-1
j_call: TRBJ2-7
clone_size: .

cdr3_nt: TGTGCCAGCAGCTTAAATCCGACAGGGGAGACCATATATTTT
cdr3_aa: CASSLNPTGETIYF
cdr3_length: 14
d_call: TRBD1
v_call: TRBV7-6
j_call: TRBJ1-3
clone_size: few

cdr3_nt: TGTGCCAGCAGCGCCTCTTCCGGGACCGGAAATATTATGCAGTTCTTC
cdr3_aa: CASSASSGTGNIMQFF
cdr3_length: 16
d_call: .
v_call: TRBV5-4
j_call: TRBJ2-1
clone_size: .

cdr3_nt: TGTGCCAGCAGTTACTCGATGGCTTGGACAGGGGATTTTACCTTC
cdr3_aa: CASSYSMAWTGDFTF
cdr3_length: 15
d_call: TRBD1
v_call: TRBV6-2/TRBV6-3
j_call: TRBJ1-2
clone_size: .

cdr3_nt: TGTGCCAGCAGTTCCAGGGGCTACACCTTC
cdr3_aa: CASSSRGYTF
cdr3_length: 10
d_call: .
v_call: TRBV6-6
j_call: TRBJ1-2
clone_size: .

cdr3_nt: TGTGCCACCAGTGATGTCAGGGGCACTGAAGCTTTCTTT
cdr3_aa: CATSDVRGTEAFF
cdr3_length: 13
d_call: .
v_call: TRBV24-1
j_call: TRBJ1-1
clone_size: .

cdr3_nt: TGTGCCAGCAGCTTACTTTCGGGCACTGAAGCTTTCTTT
cdr3_aa: CASSLLSGTEAFF
cdr3_length: 13
d_call: .
v_call: TRBV7-2
j_call: TRBJ1-1
clone_size: .

cdr3_nt: TGTGCCAGCAGCCCGCAGACAAATTCACCCCTCCACTTT
cdr3_aa: CASSPQTNSPLHF
cdr3_length: 13
d_call: .
v_call: TRBV11-3
j_call: TRBJ1-6
clone_size: once

cdr3_nt: TGTGCCAGCAGCTTATACCCGGGACAGGGGTTTCGGTATGGCTACACCTTC
cdr3_aa: CASSLYPGQGFRYGYTF
cdr3_length: 17
d_call: TRBD1
v_call: TRBV5-4
j_call: TRBJ1-2
clone_size: .

cdr3_nt: TGTGCCAGCAGTGCGGGGGACTACCAATACGAGCAGTACTTC
cdr3_aa: CASSAGDYQYEQYF
cdr3_length: 14
d_call: TRBD2
v_call: TRBV27
j_call: TRBJ2-7
clone_size: .

cdr3_nt: TGTGCCAGCTCACCAGGGACAGGTGAAGCTTTCTTT
cdr3_aa: CASSPGTGEAFF
cdr3_length: 12
d_call: TRBD1
v_call: TRBV18
j_call: TRBJ1-1
clone_size: .

cdr3_nt: TGTGCCAGCAGCCGGCTTCGGGGACAGTCGAATGAAAAACTGTTTTTT
cdr3_aa: CASSRLRGQSNEKLFF
cdr3_length: 16
d_call: TRBD1
v_call: TRBV3-1/TRBV3-2
j_call: TRBJ1-4
clone_size: .

cdr3_nt: TGTGCCAGTAAGGTATCGAACACCGGGGAGCTGTTTTTT
cdr3_aa: CASKVSNTGELFF
cdr3_length: 13
d_call: .
v_call: TRBV19
j_call: TRBJ2-2
clone_size: .